This T cell receptor (beta chain) is from a study of metastatic and nonmetastatic thyroid tumors. Before thyroid surgery, none of the patients had received any treatment. CDR3 length equals 15 residues. V lost 3 bases, J lost 4 bases, and 15 bases lay in between. In germline, CDR1 is MDHEN, CDR2 SYDVKM. TCRdb reprocessed the PCR reads using MiXCR. The table records some 4,200 clones, about 22% of them present only once. The chain combines TRBV28 with TRBJ1-2; D is perhaps TRBD1 (5 bases). The receptor's source is a female donor with papillary thyroid cancer or a benign thyroid nodule (not recorded which). Some clones in this sample may be carry-over from other donors' samples. The sample consisted of tumor tissue. This CDR3 is CASSFIGRQGYGYTF. The CDR3 DNA follows: TGTGCCAGCAGTTTCATCGGGCGGCAGGGCTATGGCTACACCTTC.